This is a list of T cell receptor beta chains from one sample in a study of cytomegalovirus exposure and HLA in healthy donors. Repertoires were generated with immunoSEQ multiplex PCR, while TCRdb's copy carries only in-frame clones and drops some. The sample records fewer than 200,000 clones, 73% being singletons. Material for sequencing was PBMCs. These TCRs come from a woman aged 25 to 39 in good health and CMV-seronegative. Each CDR3 is given with its conserved first and last residue. D genes are given only for firm matches. Clone size is given for some rows only: seen once, a few or many times, or a class if the clone is expanded.

j_call | d_call | v_call | clone_size | cdr3_aa | cdr3_nt
TRBJ2-1 | TRBD2 | TRBV11-1 | NA | CASSRDTGTSGTNEQFF | TGTGCCAGCAGCCGAGATACCGGGACTAGCGGGACCAATGAGCAGTTCTTC
TRBJ1-2 | NA | TRBV21-1 | NA | CASSPRGGDRYGYTF | TGTGCCAGCAGCCCTCGTGGGGGGGATAGGTATGGCTACACCTTC
TRBJ1-4 | NA | TRBV10-1 | NA | CASSPGRWTNEKLFF | TGCGCCAGCAGCCCAGGTCGGTGGACTAATGAAAAACTGTTTTTT
TRBJ2-7 | NA | TRBV29-1 | few | CSVVGGGHSSYEQYF | TGCAGCGTTGTAGGCGGGGGACATAGCTCCTACGAGCAGTACTTC
TRBJ1-1 | NA | TRBV29-1 | NA | CSVTRQGSTEAFF | TGCAGCGTAACGCGCCAGGGGAGCACTGAAGCTTTCTTT
TRBJ2-1 | TRBD2 | TRBV5-1 | NA | CASSAGAFRSYNEQFF | TGCGCCAGCAGTGCGGGAGCATTTAGATCCTACAATGAGCAGTTCTTC
TRBJ1-6 | NA | TRBV28 | NA | CASRQMQGGSPLHF | TGTGCCAGCAGGCAAATGCAGGGAGGTTCACCCCTCCACTTT
TRBJ1-2 | NA | TRBV19 | few | CASSALSHYGYTF | TGTGCCAGTAGTGCTCTAAGCCACTATGGCTACACCTTC
TRBJ2-7 | TRBD2 | TRBV7-2 | NA | CASSFLGLAQTYEQYF | TGTGCCAGCAGCTTCCTAGGACTAGCCCAGACCTACGAGCAGTACTTC
TRBJ2-1 | TRBD2 | TRBV7-9 | NA | CASTTSGVNEQFF | TGTGCCAGCACGACTAGCGGAGTGAATGAGCAGTTCTTC
TRBJ1-5 | NA | TRBV7-9 | NA | CASSLESLPQHF | TGTGCCAGCAGCTTAGAATCGTTGCCCCAGCATTTT
TRBJ1-1 | NA | TRBV5-1 | NA | CASRRGSEAFF | TGCGCCAGCAGAAGGGGGTCTGAAGCTTTCTTT
TRBJ1-3 | NA | TRBV6-1 | NA | CASSAQRSSGNTIYF | TGTGCCAGCAGTGCCCAACGGAGTTCTGGAAACACCATATATTTT
TRBJ1-6 | NA | TRBV4-2 | NA | CASSPGEGTLFLSLHF | TGTGCCAGCAGCCCAGGGGAGGGCACCCTGTTTTTATCCCTCCACTTT
TRBJ1-3 | NA | TRBV5-6 | NA | CASSLVQGYSGNTIYF | TGTGCCAGCAGCTTGGTACAGGGATACTCTGGAAACACCATATATTTT
TRBJ1-1 | NA | TRBV19 | NA | CASSPYGTEAFF | TGTGCCAGTAGTCCGTACGGCACTGAAGCTTTCTTT
TRBJ2-5 | NA | TRBV19 | NA | CASSPGKGRETQYF | TGTGCCAGTAGTCCAGGGAAGGGAAGAGAGACCCAGTACTTC